Each of the 4 T cell receptor beta chains below was sequenced from the same sample in a study of Graves' ophthalmopathy and Graves' hyperthyroidism. Investigators amplified TCR beta CDR3 regions from RNA transcripts. An opening RT-PCR round employed HTBI primers and preceded a second-round multiplex PCR. MiXCR, run by TCRdb on the multiplex PCR reads, gives a single entry per CDR3 protein. Among over a million distinct CDR3 sequences, about 38% were seen once, and the ten largest hold 11%. The material sequenced was peripheral blood or thyroid tissue (not recorded which). Receptor source: an adult man with Graves' hyperthyroidism.

This clonotype was recorded many times. This sequence joins TRBV29-1 and TRBJ2-6; no firm D call. Germline assignment: CDR1 SQVTM and CDR2 ANQGSEA. V gave up 6 bases and J gave up 0 bases, with 6 bases separating them. The CDR3 sequence is 13 residues long. The CDR3 coding sequence is TGCAGCGTCAGCCTCTCTGGGGCCAACGTCCTGACTTTC. It yields the protein CSVSLSGANVLTF. The full variable domain, in which reference TRBV29-1 and TRBJ2-6 provide the parts outside the CDR3, is SAVISQKPSRDICQRGTSLTIQCQVDSQVTMMFWYRQQPGQSLTLIATANQGSEATYESGFVIDKFPISRPNLTFSTLTVSNMSPEDSSIYLCSVSLSGANVLTFGAGSRLTVL.

This clonotype appeared a single time. The V call is TRBV25-1, the J call TRBJ2-2, with 8 bases lining up with TRBD2. CDR1 is MGHDK, CDR2 SYGVNS, per germline. The CDR3 contains 17 residues. With V trimmed by 1 base and J by 6 bases, 10 bases remained unmatched. The CDR3 nucleotides are TGTGCCAGCAGTGAATTCCCGGGGCGGGGGGTACCCGGGGAGCTGTTTTTT. Amino acid sequence: CASSEFPGRGVPGELFF.

The chain recombines TRBV7-2 with TRBJ2-7; a possible D gene is TRBD1 (6 bases). V was trimmed by 4 bases and J by 3 bases, leaving 13 bases between them. This CDR3 is 14 amino acids long. Germline V gene data show CDR1 as SGHTA and CDR2 as FQGNSA. The CDR3 DNA is TGTGCCAGCAGCTATTTGGACAGCCACTACGAGCAGTACTTC. It translates to CASSYLDSHYEQYF.

This clonotype was counted a few times. A much larger clone is a single base away; this may be a read error. The chain joins TRBV29-1 to TRBJ1-2; no clear D. This CDR3 has 11 amino acids. Germline values: CDR1 SQVTM, CDR2 ANQGSEA. As DNA, the CDR3 is TGTGCCAGTAGTATAGCTGCGCGCTACACCTTC. It specifies CASSIAARYTF.